Sequencing of this T cell receptor (beta chain) was carried out in a study of CD8 T cells in ankylosing spondylitis. Points from the study as a whole: Roughly eight highly homologous variants made up a TCR beta motif, and this motif appeared characteristic of ankylosing spondylitis blood. As for the disease-linked clones, they showed a CD8+ phenotype and occurred at relatively low frequencies in peripheral blood. Reactive arthritis synovial fluid and blood previously showed some of these motif variants.

This clonotype was detected ten times or more. Antigen: not known. Researchers built TCR beta libraries using quantitative 5'-RACE with molecular barcodes. From the 5' RACE reads, TCRdb called clonotypes with MiXCR, one entry per CDR3 protein. Of some 250,000 distinct CDR3 sequences in the sample, roughly a quarter were seen once. With 3 bases removed from V and 8 bases from J, the gap between germline ends came to 8 bases. CDR3 length equals 11 residues. The V gene's germline CDR1 is SQVTM and CDR2 ANQGSEA. This chain links TRBV29-1 with TRBJ2-1; D is unclear. The receptor was derived from a male donor with ankylosing spondylitis or in good health (not recorded which). Specimen: blood, either unsorted or a sorted T cell fraction (not recorded which). The CDR3 sequence is CSVDRLHEQFF. CDR3 DNA: TGCAGCGTTGATCGTTTACATGAGCAGTTCTTC.